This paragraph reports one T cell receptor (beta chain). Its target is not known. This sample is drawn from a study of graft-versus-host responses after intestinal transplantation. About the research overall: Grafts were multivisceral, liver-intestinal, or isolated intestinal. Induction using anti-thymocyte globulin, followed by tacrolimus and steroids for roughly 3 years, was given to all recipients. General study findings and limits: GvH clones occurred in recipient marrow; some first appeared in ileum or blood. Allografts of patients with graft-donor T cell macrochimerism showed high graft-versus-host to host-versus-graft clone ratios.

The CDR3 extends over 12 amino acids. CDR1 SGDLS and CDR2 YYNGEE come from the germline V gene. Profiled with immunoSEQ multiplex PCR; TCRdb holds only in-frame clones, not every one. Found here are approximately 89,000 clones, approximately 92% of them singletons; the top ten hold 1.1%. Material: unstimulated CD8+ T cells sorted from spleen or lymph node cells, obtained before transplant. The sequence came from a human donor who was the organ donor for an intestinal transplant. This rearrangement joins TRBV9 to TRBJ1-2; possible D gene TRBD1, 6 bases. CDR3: CGGGDTNYGYTF. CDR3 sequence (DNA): TGTGGAGGGGGGGACACTAACTATGGCTACACCTTC. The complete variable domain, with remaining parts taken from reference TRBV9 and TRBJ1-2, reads DSGVTQTPKHLITATGQRVTLRCSPRSGDLSVYWYQQSLDQGLQFLIQYYNGEERAKGNILERFSAQQFPDLHSELNLSSLELGDSALYFCGGGDTNYGYTFGSGTRLTVV.